Listed here are 17 T cell receptor beta chains from one sample, sequenced in a study of tumor-infiltrating lymphocytes in primary liver carcinoma. Constant-region priming of 500 to 550 ng total RNA yielded TCR beta cDNA. Modified slightly, ARM-PCR produced TCR beta libraries over three nested multiplex PCR rounds. Amplification in the first two PCR rounds was performed using TRBV1-TRBV30 forward primers and a C-beta reverse primer for 9 to 11 cycles each. TCRdb itself ran the multiplex PCR reads through MiXCR, one entry per CDR3 protein. The sample lists 310,000 or so distinct CDR3 sequences, around 60% occurring once. Blood RNA originated from unsorted whole blood, with germline DNA additionally extracted. Sequenced material: peripheral blood. The receptors come from a man in his forties with primary liver carcinoma and hepatitis B virus infection.

This clonotype was detected ten times or more. This chain connects TRBV11-2 to TRBJ2-7; 11 nucleotides agree with TRBD1. Germline V gene data show CDR1 as SGHAT and CDR2 as FQNNGV. J gave up 0 bases and V 2 bases, and 12 bases lay outside the gene matches. The CDR3 consists of 19 residues. The CDR3 nucleotides read TGTGCCAGCAGCTTAATAGGCAGGGACAGGGGGGCGAGCTCCTACGAGCAGTACTTC. Protein: CASSLIGRDRGASSYEQYF.

This clonotype was recorded many times. This sequence joins TRBV4-1 and TRBJ2-7; 10 nucleotides agree with TRBD2. Looked up from germline, CDR1 is MGHRA and CDR2 is YSYEKL. CDR3 length: 16 residues. V gave up 4 bases and J gave up 4 bases; unmatched junction bases: 10. The CDR3 loop reads CASSRLAGVAGYEQYF. As DNA, the CDR3 is TGCGCCAGCAGCCGGCTAGCGGGAGTAGCGGGGTACGAGCAGTACTTC.

J is TRBJ2-1 and V is TRBV6-2 or TRBV6-3, with D perhaps matching TRBD2 (6 bases). In germline, CDR1 is MNHEY, CDR2 SVGEGT. This CDR3 spans 13 amino acids. In DNA form, the CDR3 reads TGTGCTAGCCACCGGGACTCATCTGGTGAGCAGTTCTTC. This codes for CASHRDSSGEQFF.

Many counts were recorded for this clonotype. V is TRBV6-2 or TRBV6-3 and J is TRBJ2-5; a weak D match, TRBD2 (5 bases). The CDR3 is made up of 14 amino acids. Germline loops: CDR1 MNHEY, CDR2 SVGEGT. The ends were cut back, 0 bases at V and 5 bases at J, with 10 bases in the middle. The CDR3 DNA reads TGTGCCAGCAGTTACTCCCCGGGGATTGAGACCCAGTACTTC. It translates to CASSYSPGIETQYF.

With respect to this clonotype: One end of the junction is discordant with germline, which a read error may explain. V is TRBV11-2 and J is TRBJ2-3; D is unresolved. CDR3 length: 15 residues. The V gene's germline CDR1 is SGHAT and CDR2 FQNNGV. Here the CDR3 reads CASSPNVQSTYTQYF. For the CDR3, the DNA is TGTGCTAGCAGCCCCAACGTCCAGAGCACATATACGCAGTATTTT.

A word on this clonotype: The germline gene is not matched at one end of the junction; a read error may be the cause. The chain has TRBV5-6 and TRBJ2-3; D is perhaps TRBD2 (6 bases). The CDR3 has 16 residues. Germline CDR1 SGHDT, CDR2 YYEEEE. The chain's CDR3 is CPSSIAAAGSTDTQYF. CDR3 bases: TGTCCCAGCAGCATCGCCGCAGCGGGTAGCACAGATACGCAGTATTTT.

The rearrangement uses TRBV4-1 and TRBJ2-2; the match to TRBD1 covers 7 bases. Trimming cost V 4 bases and J 2 bases; bases outside gene matches: 10. The CDR3 covers 17 residues. The germline V gene encodes CDR1 MGHRA and CDR2 YSYEKL. The DNA of the CDR3 is TGCGCCAGCAGCCCCCAAACAGGGGTCCTAAACACCGGGGAGCTGTTTTTT. Translating gives CASSPQTGVLNTGELFF.

Worth noting for this clonotype: A read error may explain this, as a much larger clone is one base away. The V call is TRBV4-1, the J call TRBJ1-2; perhaps TRBD1 as D (5 bases). The length of the CDR3 is 14 residues. Germline CDR1 MGHRA, CDR2 YSYEKL. CDR3 sequence: CASRQGDGTTGYTF. Here the CDR3 DNA reads TGCGCCAGCAGGCAAGGAGACGGGACCACTGGCTACACCTTC.

The rearrangement joins TRBV6-5 to TRBJ1-1; D is unclear. Germline V gene data show CDR1 as MNHEY and CDR2 as SVGAGI. Trimming removed 2 bases from V and 3 bases from J, with 10 bases in between. The CDR3 runs 14 residues. CDR3 in amino acids: CASSYQEVDTEAFF. In nucleotides, the CDR3 is TGTGCCAGCAGTTACCAAGAAGTGGACACTGAAGCTTTCTTT.

This clonotype was counted at least ten times. The chain combines TRBV6-5 with TRBJ2-3, with D possibly being TRBD1 (6 bases). Germline values: CDR1 MNHEY, CDR2 SVGAGI. The CDR3 has 14 residues. Trimming took off 2 bases at V and 1 base at J, with 7 bases between the two ends. The CDR3 DNA reads as TGTGCCAGCAGTTACAACAGGGGCACAGATACGCAGTATTTT. Its protein is CASSYNRGTDTQYF.

The chain employs TRBV11-2 and TRBJ2-7; tentatively, D is TRBD2 (5 bases). CDR1 SGHAT and CDR2 FQNNGV come from the germline V gene. The CDR3 extends over 15 amino acids. The V end lost 2 bases, the J end lost 5 bases, and 16 bases lay between the germline ends. CDR3 nucleotide sequence: TGTGCCAGCAGCTTATCGCCCGAGAGGGTCCACGAGCAGTACTTC. It specifies CASSLSPERVHEQYF.

The gene calls are TRBV6-4 and TRBJ2-3; D might be TRBD2 (5 bases). The germline V and J ends were trimmed by 6 bases and 0 bases, with 13 bases remaining between them. The CDR3 has 15 residues. Germline V lookup: CDR1 MRHNA, CDR2 SNTAGT. Here the CDR3 reads CASSMGVGSTDTQYF. CDR3 in DNA: TGTGCCAGCAGCATGGGAGTGGGCAGCACAGATACGCAGTATTTT.

This clonotype was found once. The chain couples TRBV11-2 to TRBJ2-7, with TRBD2 matching over 8 bases. J lost 3 bases, V lost 0 bases, and 4 bases had no gene match. This CDR3 region has 15 residues. The germline V gene has CDR1 SGHAT and CDR2 FQNNGV. The DNA for the CDR3 is TGTGCCAGCAGCTTAGAGCTAGCGGGCTGCTACGAGCAGTACTTC. It specifies CASSLELAGCYEQYF.

For this clonotype: This clone may be a read error of a much larger clone one base away. J is TRBJ1-5 and V is TRBV12-3 or TRBV12-4; D may be TRBD1 (6 bases). The CDR3 loop spans 13 amino acids. The CDR3: CASSTETWGPHHF. CDR3 DNA sequence: TGTGCCAGCAGCACGGAGACTTGGGGGCCCCATCATTTT.

V gene TRBV11-2 combines with J gene TRBJ2-1; unclear D gene. Germline lookup yields CDR1 SGHAT and CDR2 FQNNGV. V was clipped by 3 bases and J by 0 bases, with 12 bases between them. CDR3 length: 16 residues. The CDR3 sequence: CASSFFSLSSYNEQFF. CDR3 coding DNA: TGTGCCAGCAGCTTTTTCTCCCTGAGCTCCTACAATGAGCAGTTCTTC.

The chain employs TRBV10-3 and TRBJ2-3, with D unclear. The CDR3 is 17 residues long. Trimming took off 0 bases at V and 0 bases at J, with 13 bases between the two ends. Germline V gene data show CDR1 as ENHRY and CDR2 as SYGVKD. The CDR3 region has the DNA TGTGCCATCAGTGAGTCGGGGATGGCGATCAGCACAGATACGCAGTATTTT. Its translation: CAISESGMAISTDTQYF.

On this clonotype itself: Compared with germline, one end of the junction differs, possibly owing to a read error. The V gene is TRBV5-5, the J gene TRBJ2-1; D is uncertain. The germline V gene encodes CDR1 SGHKS and CDR2 YYEKEE (reference sequence). The CDR3 runs 14 residues. The CDR3 here is CTSSPRSSYNEQLF. As DNA, the CDR3 is TGTACCAGCAGCCCGCGCAGCTCCTACAATGAGCAGTTGTTC.